The clone carrying this TCR beta chain was observed a single time. Across under 25 US areas, participants ranged in age from roughly 18 to 89 years. Assignment of participants to cohorts was predicated upon participant-reported clinical history. J was trimmed by 2 bases and V by 3 bases; bases with no gene match: 11. CDR3 size: 18 residues. Germline assignment: CDR1 KGHDR and CDR2 SFDVKD. The data were taken from a study of blood T cell repertoires in COVID-19. Background on the study: The cDNA or gDNA used as material had been derived from T cells, B-cell-depleted T cells, or PBMCs.

The method was immunoSEQ multiplex PCR; TCRdb's version includes in-frame clones alone and lacks a portion of them. The top ten clones hold roughly 12% of a sample with 110,000 to 150,000 clones, 80% to 90% of them seen once. Sequenced sample: PBMCs or T cells enriched from blood (not recorded which). This chain links TRBV24-1 with TRBJ2-1; 8 nucleotides match TRBD1. This receptor was identified in a man between 60 and 75 years old who had recovered from COVID-19. The CDR3 DNA reads as TGTGCCACCAGTGATGCCGGGACAGGTTTGGGCACCTACAATGAGCAGTTCTTC. Translating it yields CATSDAGTGLGTYNEQFF.